This record looks at one T cell receptor beta chain sequence and its context. Its cognate antigen is unknown. The germline V and J ends were trimmed by 1 base and 6 bases, with 16 bases remaining between them. Per germline, CDR1 SGHVS and CDR2 FNYEAQ. The CDR3 consists of 15 residues. The sample comes from a study of OX40 agonist ivuxolimab in advanced cancers. Study-wide results and caveats: Clonal expansion in partial responders at 0.1-3.0 mg/kg ranked among the lowest.

Measured with immunoSEQ multiplex PCR; TCRdb has only the in-frame clones, and not every one. The sample contains fewer than 85,000 clones, 86% of which appear only once. The rearrangement uses TRBV7-6 and TRBJ2-7, with a possible D match to TRBD2 (6 bases). Source: CD4+ or CD8+ T cells sorted from blood, taken in a trial of the OX40 agonist ivuxolimab. The sequence came from an adult with an advanced solid tumor such as melanoma, head and neck, liver or kidney cancer. CDR3 sequence (DNA): TGTGCCAGCAGCTTAGATACGGGAGCGGCAGCCGAGCAGTACTTC. Its translation: CASSLDTGAAAEQYF.